This TCR beta chain was sequenced in a study of CD8 T cells in Susac syndrome (dated by TCRdb to between 2018 and 2021). Study-wide context: Repertoire sequencing was used to test whether CD8+ T cell activation and differentiation in Susac syndrome was antigen driven. Paper-wide results and their limitations: The number of individuals in the TCR sequencing and HLA analysis was recognized as being relatively small.

RNA was extracted with the RNeasy kit and 0.5 to 1 ug was reverse transcribed using random hexamers. TCR beta CDR3 regions were amplified with the immunoSEQ multiplex PCR assay covering 54 Vbeta and 13 Jbeta segments. Bias from PCR amplification was corrected by using a synthetic template baseline for primer optimization and for computational correction. Per the authors' processing: Reads were annotated to V, D and J genes per IMGT and analyzed with immunoSEQ Analyzer, keeping only productive sequences. To calculate clonality, Shannon entropy was normalized by log2 of the number of productive unique sequences and then subtracted from one. For each patient and control, public and private clones were evaluated among the 100 most prevalent clones. Clones were defined as Susac-specific when absent from the healthy and MS cohorts, from about 1,100 published viral clones and from other ImmuneACCESS disease sequences. The raw public reads went through TCRdb reprocessing: fastp at Q25, MiXCR clone calling, in-frame beta chains kept. Identical CDR3 protein sequences are pooled into one entry, listed with their most common genes and DNA. None of the V and J calls come from the authors' own analysis; TCRdb made them. This sample is represented by about 140,000 distinct CDR3 sequences; roughly 94% of them were singletons. 0.084% of the sample is in the top ten clones.

Peripheral blood CD8+ and CD4+ T cells from healthy donors, Susac syndrome patients and multiple sclerosis patients were profiled using high-throughput TCR beta sequencing. Healthy donors were included as age- and sex-matched controls. Bulk CD8+ and CD4+ T cells were purified by magnetic negative isolation, while CD8+ TEMRA cells were enriched using FACS. Blood was drawn into EDTA tubes, processed within 24 hours, and PBMCs were isolated by density gradient centrifugation. PBMCs intended for TCR sequencing were cryopreserved in liquid nitrogen and were subsequently thawed in a 37 degrees C water bath. The sorted or isolated CD4+, CD8+ and CD8+ TEMRA cells had a purity of 90% or higher. In regard to this clonotype: Its binding antigen is unknown. No base quality values were provided; no much bigger clone lies one nucleotide off.

V is trimmed back by 4 bases and J by 0 bases, and the junction contains 13 bases that no gene match accounts for. The germline V gene (reference sequence) specifies MNHEY as CDR1 and SMNVEV as CDR2. From the cysteine up to the phenylalanine, the CDR3 has a length of 18 residues. Of the read, only the CDR3 DNA is kept; its 54 bases are in frame from base 1. This sequence was found in a human donor in good health. The V and J segments used are TRBV27 and TRBJ2-7; 9 middle bases align to TRBD2. What was sequenced was CD4+ T cells from PBMCs. The CDR3: CASSSNPRLAVSSYEQYF. The DNA reads as follows: TGTGCCAGCAGTTCAAACCCACGACTAGCGGTTAGCTCCTACGAGCAGTACTTC.